The T cell receptor beta chain described here comes from a study of high-grade serous ovarian cancer treatment subgroups. Tumor samples were taken before definitive surgery or chemotherapy. The CDR3 is 13 residues long. The germline CDR1 and CDR2 sequences are SGHTS and YDEGEE. V was cut by 0 bases and J by 0 bases, with 4 bases left in between. Here immunoSEQ multiplex PCR was the method, and the copy in TCRdb shows in-frame clones only, minus some. The table has more than 35,000 clones, about four fifths seen once. The sequenced sample was tumor tissue. The V call is TRBV5-8, the J call TRBJ2-7; D is ambiguous. This TCR came from a human donor with high-grade serous ovarian cancer. CDR3 loop: CASSLGSSYEQYF. CDR3 in DNA: TGTGCCAGCAGCTTGGGCAGCTCCTACGAGCAGTACTTC.